The clone carrying this T cell receptor beta chain was counted ten times or more. The DNA is left out, because the CDR3 cannot be placed on it with certainty; the CDR3 is given as TCRdb lists it. This record belongs to a study of regulatory T cells in long-lasting Graves disease. Germline lookup yields CDR1 MDHEN and CDR2 SYDVKM. With termini counted, the CDR3 has 13 amino acids. According to the study, TCR beta libraries were built with iRepertoire HTBI primers and CDR3-region Arm-PCR. One entry per CDR3 protein, called by TCRdb with MiXCR from the multiplex PCR reads. The sample includes about 620,000 distinct CDR3 sequences, roughly 15% seen only once; the top ten take 15% to 20%. As for time point: newly diagnosed GD, antithyroid drugs for less than 3 months. After RNA was extracted from PBMCs, the TCR library was made from it. The same sample was also used in a study of T cells in Graves' hyperthyroidism and ophthalmopathy.

The clonotype originates from a woman aged 25 to 39 with Graves disease. The chain has TRBV28 and TRBJ2-7. The material sequenced was peripheral blood mononuclear cells (PBMCs), taken at new diagnosis, from a patient treated with antithyroid drugs. CDR3 loop: CASSTSALDEQYF.